These T cell receptor beta chains were read from a single sample in a study of cytomegalovirus exposure and HLA in healthy donors. Assay: immunoSEQ multiplex PCR; the TCRdb copy retains only in-frame clones and omits some. The sample data list about 130,000 clones. Source material: PBMCs. These receptors were taken from a man younger than 30 in good health and CMV-seronegative. Both conserved end residues are part of each CDR3.

CDR3 protein | J gene | V gene
CASSSLSSLSDEQFF | TRBJ2-1 | TRBV2
CASSYSPAQGYQPQHF | TRBJ1-5 | TRBV6-6
CASRSRGVNQPQHF | TRBJ1-5 | TRBV19
CASSRTGTNYGYTF | TRBJ1-2 | TRBV27
CASRLAEFTDTQYF | TRBJ2-3 | TRBV6-5
CASSLLGQGLETQYF | TRBJ2-5 | TRBV5-1
CASSSTGRNSPLHF | TRBJ1-6 | TRBV19
CASSRRLFGGELFF | TRBJ2-2 | TRBV27
CASSLLRTGGRHQETQYF | TRBJ2-5 | TRBV28
CASSLKSGGEQYF | TRBJ2-7 | TRBV28
CASRPTQGGGSPLHF | TRBJ1-6 | TRBV28
CASSLEAGGPSYEQYF | TRBJ2-7 | TRBV5-1
CASSQLHGGGTEAFF | TRBJ1-1 | TRBV5-1
CASSQDNRVGGYTF | TRBJ1-2 | TRBV4-2
CASSYHAESETQYF | TRBJ2-5 | TRBV6-6
CASSYSGTGRTDTQYF | TRBJ2-3 | TRBV6-5
CASSEMASPGVNEQFF | TRBJ2-1 | TRBV2
CASSQGTGDSTDTQYF | TRBJ2-3 | TRBV4-2
CASSVASGGSAYEQYF | TRBJ2-7 | TRBV9
CASSRLPGDEQYF | TRBJ2-7 | TRBV19
CASSPKRGLGQYF | TRBJ2-7 | TRBV19
CASRKGGLNTGELFF | TRBJ2-2 | TRBV28
CASSAGTRSYEQYF | TRBJ2-7 | TRBV6-6
CASSLGYYEQYF | - | TRBV5-8
CASSSSDRSYEQYF | TRBJ2-7 | TRBV6-5
CSVEDLYQAVDGYTF | TRBJ1-2 | TRBV29-1
CASSLGGYGANVLTF | TRBJ2-6 | TRBV27
CASSASRGATNEKLFF | TRBJ1-4 | TRBV19
CASSSLRGTLECNEQFF | TRBJ2-1 | TRBV10-1
CASSRETSTDTQYF | TRBJ2-3 | TRBV5-4
CASSRGTGLTGELFF | TRBJ2-2 | TRBV28
CASSHGTEKLFF | TRBJ1-4 | TRBV4-3
CASSFLDREVSYTF | TRBJ1-2 | TRBV7-2
CASSGTLGNTIYF | TRBJ1-3 | TRBV2
CASSQGEGANTEAFF | TRBJ1-1 | TRBV4-2
CASSLWDYPHEQFF | TRBJ2-1 | TRBV5-5
CASSYNRENTEAFF | TRBJ1-1 | TRBV6-5
CASSTSWGLADNEQFF | TRBJ2-1 | TRBV18
CASSAGLAGVTDTQYF | TRBJ2-3 | TRBV9
CASSVEPGLAYEQYF | TRBJ2-7 | TRBV9
CASSPGTSGSFYNEQFF | TRBJ2-1 | TRBV19
CASSGGEEQYF | TRBJ2-7 | TRBV2
CASSPQVAGGYEQYF | TRBJ2-7 | TRBV18
CASGPRAGGLKLFF | TRBJ1-4 | TRBV19
CASSLIAGVTHSYNEQFF | TRBJ2-1 | TRBV5-1
CAIPSAGETGGANVLTF | TRBJ2-6 | TRBV10-3